The clone carrying this T cell receptor (beta chain) occurred once. Its specificity is not known. Using constant-segment primers, 5'RACE produced TCR alpha and TCR beta cDNA libraries carrying sample barcodes and UMIs. Using its own MiXCR run on the 5' RACE reads, TCRdb lists one record per CDR3 protein. The data contain about 400,000 distinct CDR3 sequences, roughly a quarter of them seen just once; the ten biggest clones take up approximately 14%. The data are from a study of T-cell memory formation after mild COVID-19. Across the whole study: The two donors had largely donor-specific TCR clusters. General observations from the study: Contracting clones from day 15 to 85 showed balanced CD4/CD8; later expanders favored CD4+. The study found contracting CD4+ clones mainly in CM and EM and contracting CD8+ clones in EMRA.

This CDR3 region has 12 residues. The ends lost 7 bases at V and 7 bases at J; junction bases unmatched: 5. In germline, CDR1 is MNHNY, CDR2 SVGAGI (reference sequence). This chain links TRBV6-6 with TRBJ2-5; the match to TRBD1 covers 8 bases. The TCR sequence derives from an adult woman who had mild COVID-19 (a few samples of this study predate the infection). Cell type and time point are not known. Sequenced input: PBMCs or a T cell subset sorted from them (not recorded which). Here the CDR3 DNA reads TGTGCCAGCACCGAGACAGGGGCGACCCAGTACTTC. Amino acid sequence: CASTETGATQYF.